The following is a T cell receptor (beta chain) sequence with its context. This study enrolled people aged about 18 to 90 from about two dozen US geographic areas. Cohorts were based on clinical histories the participants reported. Deletions cut 4 bases from V and 8 bases from J, with 18 bases between. The V gene's germline CDR1 is SGDLS and CDR2 YYNGEE. There are 15 residues in the CDR3. The sample comes from a study of blood T cell repertoires in COVID-19. Study-level information: The United States, Italy and Spain supplied acute and convalescent COVID-19 samples.

Original data processing: It was from reference gene primer amplification that nucleated cell counts were estimated. The table came from immunoSEQ multiplex PCR; TCRdb's copy has only in-frame clones and leaves some out. The V and J calls and clone size were taken over from that table, and D and trimming were inferred from the DNA. The data contain 200,000 to 250,000 clones, 90% of them singletons. Sequencing was done on a sample of PBMCs or T cells enriched from blood (not recorded which). The rearrangement uses TRBV9 and TRBJ1-4; possible D gene TRBD1, 6 bases. This TCR derives from a man aged 25 to 45 who had been exposed to COVID-19. CDR3 coding DNA: TGTGCCAGCAGCCTCGGGACACCTAAGGGCGAAAAACTGTTTTTT. As protein: CASSLGTPKGEKLFF.